Below are 23 T cell receptor beta chains sequenced from a single sample in a study of blood T cell repertoires in COVID-19. TCRdb's table, derived via immunoSEQ multiplex PCR, lists solely in-frame clones and lacks some. The sample has 200,000 to 300,000 clones, more than 85% seen once. The sequencing sample was made of peripheral blood. The receptor set was obtained from a person aged 18-29 years with COVID-19, enrolled during active disease.

The chain carries TRBV7-3 and TRBJ2-1; 9 nucleotides line up with TRBD2. V trimming: 4 bases; J trimming: 4 bases; junction bases outside the gene matches: 8. This CDR3 spans 16 amino acids. Germline loops: CDR1 SGHTA, CDR2 FQGTGA. CDR3 DNA: TGTGCCAGCAGCTCACTGGGCGGGAGGGGATACAATGAGCAGTTCTTC. Its protein product is CASSSLGGRGYNEQFF.

The V call is TRBV2, the J call TRBJ2-7; D remains unclear. The CDR3 is made up of 16 amino acids. CDR1 is SNHLY and CDR2 is FYNNEI in the germline V gene. Trimming left V 3 bases short and J 0 bases short, with 15 bases between. The CDR3 reads CASSDLPRPASYEQYF. The CDR3 DNA is TGTGCCAGCAGTGATCTTCCCAGGCCTGCCTCCTACGAGCAGTACTTC.

This chain links TRBV9 with TRBJ2-3, with TRBD2 matching over 10 bases. CDR3 length: 15 amino acids. V dropped 3 bases and J dropped 1; count of bases not matched to a gene: 2. Germline V gives CDR1 SGDLS, CDR2 YYNGEE. CDR3 protein: CASSAGLARTDTQYF. In DNA, the CDR3 is TGTGCCAGCAGCGCGGGACTAGCGCGCACAGATACGCAGTATTTT.

This chain connects TRBV29-1 to TRBJ2-5; 12 positions match TRBD2. The CDR3 runs to 14 residues. V lost 4 bases to trimming and J lost 1 base; unmatched junction nucleotides: 1. Germline loops: CDR1 SQVTM, CDR2 ANQGSEA. The CDR3 sequence is CSVGTSGIQETQYF. DNA for the CDR3: TGCAGCGTTGGGACTAGCGGGATCCAAGAGACCCAGTACTTC.

This chain links TRBV29-1 with TRBJ2-7; D may be TRBD1 (5 bases). The CDR3 contains 13 residues. Trimming removed 2 bases from V and 5 bases from J, with 13 bases in between. Germline values: CDR1 SQVTM, CDR2 ANQGSEA. The CDR3 loop reads CSVEQGTLNEQYF. In DNA form, the CDR3 reads TGCAGCGTTGAACAGGGAACTTTGAACGAGCAGTACTTC.

The chain combines TRBV4-2 with TRBJ1-2, with 12 bases matching TRBD1. CDR1 LGHNA and CDR2 YNFKEQ come from the germline V gene. The CDR3 totals 14 residues. J lost 8 bases, V lost 3 bases, and 4 bases had no gene match. The CDR3 here is CASSQGQGAHGYTF. The DNA for the CDR3 is TGTGCCAGCAGCCAGGGACAGGGGGCGCACGGCTACACCTTC.

The V and J genes are TRBV25-1 and TRBJ1-2, with TRBD1 as a possible D gene (5 bases). Germline V gene data show CDR1 as MGHDK and CDR2 as SYGVNS. V lost 2 bases to trimming and J lost 4 bases, with 14 bases between them. The CDR3 consists of 15 residues. CDR3 coding DNA: TGTGCCAGCAGTGAAGGGGGTTGGGGAGGCTATGGCTACACCTTC. Residues: CASSEGGWGGYGYTF.

The chain carries TRBV4-3 and TRBJ1-4; D may be TRBD1 (5 bases). The CDR3 consists of 16 residues. V dropped 1 base and J dropped 6 bases, with 15 bases sitting between them. CDR1 is LGHNA, CDR2 YSLEER, per germline. CDR3 in amino acids: CASSQVASQGDEKLFF. DNA for the CDR3: TGCGCCAGCAGCCAAGTGGCTTCCCAAGGGGATGAAAAACTGTTTTTT.

The chain joins TRBV4-2 to TRBJ2-7; D is unresolved. The CDR3 totals 13 residues. Looked up from germline, CDR1 is LGHNA and CDR2 is YNFKEQ. V lost 1 base and J lost 4, with 8 bases in between. The CDR3 region has the DNA TGTGCCAGCAGCCAAGGTAACAAGTACGAGCAGTACTTC. It specifies CASSQGNKYEQYF.

This chain connects TRBV5-1 to TRBJ2-3, with 8 nucleotides matching TRBD2. This CDR3 has 16 amino acids. Losses at the gene ends were 0 bases for V and 5 bases for J; bases not matched to a gene: 8. The germline gives CDR1 SGHRS, CDR2 YFSETQ. The CDR3 region is CASSLAGTSAGDTQYF. In nucleotides, the CDR3 is TGCGCCAGCAGCTTGGCCGGGACTAGTGCCGGAGATACGCAGTATTTT.

V gene TRBV30 combines with J gene TRBJ2-7; possibly TRBD1 for D (6 bases). Germline CDR1 reads GTSNPN; CDR2 reads SVGIG (reference sequence). Trimming cost V 8 bases and J 1 base, with 12 bases left between them. The CDR3 loop spans 12 amino acids. CDR3 sequence reads: CAGADRSYEQYF. For the CDR3, the DNA is TGTGCCGGCGCGGACAGATCCTACGAGCAGTACTTC.

The chain combines TRBV11-2 with TRBJ2-5; TRBD2 aligns across 10 bases. Germline assignment: CDR1 SGHAT and CDR2 FQNNGV. The V and J ends lost 1 base and 4 bases, in that order; junction bases with no gene match: 9. CDR3 length: 17 residues. CDR3 nucleotide sequence: TGTGCCAGCAGCTTAGCCCTTGGTAGCGGGAGGACAGAGACCCAGTACTTC. Amino acids: CASSLALGSGRTETQYF.

This CDR3 is CASSLSTSGSRQFF. For the CDR3, the DNA is TGTGCCAGCAGTCTTTCGACTAGCGGGAGCCGTCAGTTCTTC. The chain employs TRBV9 and TRBJ2-1, with 12 bases identical to TRBD2. J lost 13 bases, V lost 5 bases, and 10 bases had no gene match. Germline V lookup: CDR1 SGDLS, CDR2 YYNGEE. The CDR3 loop spans 14 amino acids.

This clone showed up just once. This chain links TRBV27 with TRBJ1-1, with 9 bases identical to TRBD1. The V segment lost 2 bases and the J segment 10 bases; nucleotides outside the gene matches: 11. Germline values: CDR1 MNHEY, CDR2 SMNVEV (reference sequence). The CDR3 length is 15 residues. The DNA for the CDR3 is TGTGCCAGCAGTTTAGGGGGACAGGGATTACCTGCAGCTTTCTTT. This codes for CASSLGGQGLPAAFF.

The sample holds one count of this clone. The V and J genes are TRBV5-4 and TRBJ1-2, with 9 bases aligning to TRBD1. The CDR3 spans 16 residues. Trimming took 4 bases from V and 3 from J; bases not matched to a gene: 10. Germline V gives CDR1 SGHNT, CDR2 YYREEE (reference sequence). The CDR3 region has the DNA TGTGCCAGCAGCAACAGGGGGCGCGGGTTGGACTATGGCTACACCTTC. Its translation: CASSNRGRGLDYGYTF.

V usage is TRBV6-5 and J usage is TRBJ2-1, with D possibly matching TRBD1 (6 bases). The CDR3 is 14 residues long. Germline V gene data show CDR1 as MNHEY and CDR2 as SVGAGI. Trimming stripped 4 bases from V and 4 bases from J, with 11 bases between. CDR3 nucleotide sequence: TGTGCCAGCAGTTTCACCAGGGGTTACAATGAGCAGTTCTTC. The encoded protein is CASSFTRGYNEQFF.

The chain couples TRBV4-2 to TRBJ2-7, with 8 nucleotides matching TRBD1. There are 15 residues in the CDR3. V gave up 2 bases and J gave up 4 bases; unmatched junction bases: 7. Germline V gives CDR1 LGHNA, CDR2 YNFKEQ. CDR3 residues: CASSQTGQGEYEQYF. The CDR3 nucleotides read TGTGCCAGCAGCCAAACAGGACAGGGAGAATACGAGCAGTACTTC.

The V gene is TRBV2, the J gene TRBJ2-3, with D perhaps matching TRBD1 (5 bases). Trimming removed 3 bases from V and 2 bases from J, with 9 bases in between. This CDR3 spans 14 amino acids. In germline, CDR1 is SNHLY, CDR2 FYNNEI. DNA of the CDR3: TGTGCCAGCAGTGATTTCAGGGTCACAGATACGCAGTATTTT. It translates to CASSDFRVTDTQYF.

This clone has only one observation. The chain couples TRBV7-9 to TRBJ2-7; 8 bases map to TRBD2. The germline V gene has CDR1 SEHNR and CDR2 FQNEAQ (reference sequence). Unmatched junction bases numbered 12, after V lost 4 bases and J lost 7 bases. The CDR3 sequence is 15 residues long. This CDR3 reads CASSSPEAGEEEQYF. In nucleotides, the CDR3 is TGTGCCAGCAGCTCCCCGGAAGCGGGAGAGGAAGAGCAGTACTTC.

The chain has TRBV28 and TRBJ1-2; 7 nucleotides align to TRBD1. The CDR3 contains 18 residues. The V gene's germline CDR1 is MDHEN and CDR2 SYDVKM. Unmatched junction bases numbered 15, after V lost 2 bases and J lost 3 bases. The CDR3 DNA sequence: TGTGCCAGCAGTTTAGGCCGGGACAGTCCGTACTTCCACTATGGCTACACCTTC. The encoded protein is CASSLGRDSPYFHYGYTF.

In its sample, this clone was seen once. The V and J genes are TRBV12-3 or TRBV12-4 and TRBJ2-1, with D maybe TRBD2 (5 bases). V lost 6 bases to trimming and J lost 10 bases, with 13 bases between them. The CDR3 length is 12 residues. CDR3: CASSQLVREQFF. CDR3 coding DNA: TGTGCCAGCAGCCAACTAGTCAGAGAGCAGTTCTTC.

A few counts support this clone. The chain couples TRBV27 to TRBJ2-1, with 10 bases lining up with TRBD1. Trimming removed 4 bases from V and 7 bases from J; junction bases left unmatched: 4. The V gene's germline CDR1 is MNHEY and CDR2 SMNVEV (reference sequence). This CDR3 contains 14 residues. The CDR3, as DNA: TGTGCCAGCAGTTCTTGGACAGGGGGGAATGAGCAGTTCTTC. Its protein is CASSSWTGGNEQFF.

The chain recombines TRBV4-1 with TRBJ2-1; 11 nucleotides agree with TRBD2. Trimming removed 4 bases from V and 16 bases from J; junction bases left unmatched: 24. This CDR3 contains 18 residues. Germline-derived CDR1 and CDR2 are MGHRA and YSYEKL. CDR3 protein: CASSPILAGGPAGLRHFF. The CDR3 DNA sequence: TGCGCCAGCAGCCCGATCTTAGCGGGAGGGCCCGCGGGACTAAGGCATTTCTTC.